A single sample gave rise to the 5 T cell receptor beta chains below, sequenced in a study of T cell repertoires in cytomegalovirus infection. TCRdb recomputed calls from the reads with MiXCR, one row per CDR3 protein. The sample shows some 320,000 distinct CDR3 sequences, over 7.5% of them seen only once. The sequenced material came from PBMCs. The receptors here all came from a human donor in good health (CMV status not recorded). Some clones in this sample may be carry-over from other donors' samples.

This clonotype was detected many times. The chain employs TRBV7-6 and TRBJ1-1, with 8 nucleotides matching TRBD1. V shed 5 bases and J 3 bases; nucleotides not matched to a gene: 8. This CDR3 contains 15 residues. Germline V gene data show CDR1 as SGHVS and CDR2 as FNYEAQ. DNA for the CDR3: TGTGCCAGCAGCCTCACAGGGGGTGCGGACACTGAAGCTTTCTTT. It codes for CASSLTGGADTEAFF. Drawing the rest from reference TRBV7-6 and TRBJ1-1, the complete variable domain is GAGVSQSPRYKVTKRGQDVALRCDPISGHVSLYWYRQALGQGPEFLTYFNYEAQQDKSGLPNDRFSAERPEGSISTLTIQRTEQRDSAMYRCASSLTGGADTEAFFGQGTRLTVV.

In DNA, the CDR3 is TGCGCCAGCAGCCAGTCCAGGGTTGAGGTCTACGAGCAGTACTTC. Translated, it gives CASSQSRVEVYEQYF. The V gene is TRBV4-3, the J gene TRBJ2-7, with D possibly matching TRBD1 (5 bases). CDR1 is LGHNA and CDR2 is YSLEER in the germline V gene. With 3 bases removed from V and 3 bases from J, the gap between germline ends came to 15 bases. The CDR3 has 15 amino acids.

This clonotype was seen repeatedly, ten times or more. The chain employs TRBV7-2 and TRBJ2-7; the match to TRBD2 covers 8 bases. Looked up from germline, CDR1 is SGHTA and CDR2 is FQGNSA. The trim removed 2 bases at V and 6 bases at J, leaving 6 bases unmatched. CDR3 size: 14 residues. The CDR3 spells CASSLTSGPIEQYF. In nucleotides, the CDR3 is TGTGCCAGCAGCTTAACTAGCGGTCCAATCGAGCAGTACTTC.

This clonotype came up many times. The chain uses TRBV7-2 and TRBJ1-5; D unclear. This CDR3 is 15 amino acids long. Trimming removed 0 bases from V and 4 bases from J, with 10 bases in between. CDR1 SGHTA and CDR2 FQGNSA come from the germline V gene. CDR3 nucleotide sequence: TGTGCCAGCAGCTTAGCTGGCAGAATTAATCAGCCCCAGCATTTT. Its protein product is CASSLAGRINQPQHF. Together with reference TRBV7-2 and TRBJ1-5, the CDR3 gives the full variable domain: GAGVSQSPSNKVTEKGKDVELRCDPISGHTALYWYRQSLGQGLEFLIYFQGNSAPDKSGLPSDRFSAERTGGSVSTLTIQRTQQEDSAVYLCASSLAGRINQPQHFGDGTRLSIL.

The chain combines TRBV18 with TRBJ1-1, with D hard to call. The CDR3 consists of 14 residues. Germline V CDR1 and CDR2: KGHSH, LQKENI. Trimming stripped 6 bases from V and 3 bases from J, with 14 bases between. The CDR3 DNA reads TGTGCCAGCTCCCGAAAGGGTGGAGACACTGAAGCTTTCTTT. Translating it yields CASSRKGGDTEAFF.